These T cell receptor beta chains were read from a single sample in a study of OX40 agonist ivuxolimab in advanced cancers. The data were produced by immunoSEQ multiplex PCR, yet TCRdb's version contains in-frame clones alone and is incomplete. This sample has around 44,000 clones, with about 89% found just once. Material: CD4+ or CD8+ T cells sorted from blood, obtained in a trial of the OX40 agonist ivuxolimab. The receptors stem from an adult with an advanced solid tumor such as melanoma, head and neck, liver or kidney cancer. The CDR3 runs from the conserved cysteine through the conserved F or W. A D gene is named only where the DNA matches it firmly. The size entry is marked missing in some rows and otherwise reads once, few, many or a size class.

CDR3nt	CDR3aa	d_gene	v_gene	j_gene	abundance
TGTGCCAGCAGCTTGGGGGGCACTCAGCCCCAGCATTTT	CASSLGGTQPQHF	-	TRBV11-2	TRBJ1-5	-
TGTGCCAGCAGCCAAGATGAGGGAATTCGAATTCCCTACGAGCAGTACTTC	CASSQDEGIRIPYEQYF	-	TRBV14	TRBJ2-7	-
TGTGCCGGAAACAGGGGGGACTACAATGAGCAGTTCTTC	CAGNRGDYNEQFF	TRBD1	TRBV27	TRBJ2-1	-
TGCGCCAGCAGCCAACGGGGGGGAAACTACAATGAGCAGTTCTTC	CASSQRGGNYNEQFF	TRBD2	TRBV4-1	TRBJ2-1	-
TGTGCCAGTGGGGCGGGGGGATTGGTTGAAGCTTTCTTT	CASGAGGLVEAFF	-	TRBV6-6	TRBJ1-1	-
TGTGCCAGCAGCTTAGATGGGGGAACCTACGAGCAGTACTTC	CASSLDGGTYEQYF	-	TRBV7-9	TRBJ2-7	-
TGCGCCAGCAGCTTGGCCAGGGTTCCCTACAATGAGCAGTTCTTC	CASSLARVPYNEQFF	-	TRBV5-1	TRBJ2-1	-
TGTGCCAGCAGTTACTCTCCGGGACCCAACACCGGGGAGCTGTTTTTT	CASSYSPGPNTGELFF	-	TRBV6-5	TRBJ2-2	-
TGCGCCAGCAGCCAACAGGGGTCCTATGGCTACACCTTC	CASSQQGSYGYTF	-	TRBV4-1	TRBJ1-2	-
TGTGCCAGCAGCCTATGGACAGGGGGCTTCAATCAGCCCCAGCATTTT	CASSLWTGGFNQPQHF	TRBD1	TRBV28	TRBJ1-5	-
TGCAGCGTTGGGGACCGTCGGTGGGAAGAGACCCAGTACTTC	CSVGDRRWEETQYF	-	TRBV29-1	TRBJ2-5	-
TGTGCCAGCAGTTTTACAGGGGCGGATGGCACCGGGGAGCTGTTTTTT	CASSFTGADGTGELFF	TRBD1	TRBV27	TRBJ2-2	once
TGTGCCAGCAGCCAAGGTCACGAGCAGTACTTC	CASSQGHEQYF	-	TRBV4-2	TRBJ2-7	once
TGTGCCAGCAGCTGGATTACCGTTAGGGGTACTAATGAAAAACTGTTTTTT	CASSWITVRGTNEKLFF	-	TRBV13	TRBJ1-4	-
TGTGCCAGCAGTCCTTTACGGGACCAAGAGACCCAGTACTTC	CASSPLRDQETQYF	-	TRBV6-6	TRBJ2-5	-
TGCGCCAGCAGCCTGGGTGAAGGGTACGAGCAGTACTTC	CASSLGEGYEQYF	-	TRBV5-1	TRBJ2-7	-
TGTGCCAGCCCACGGGGATGGGACCTCGGCACTGAAGCTTTCTTT	CASPRGWDLGTEAFF	-	TRBV2	TRBJ1-1	-
TGTGCCACCTCGGAAGGGGGGAACACTGAAGCTTTCTTT	CATSEGGNTEAFF	-	TRBV9	TRBJ1-1	-
TGTGCCAGCAGTCTAGGACGGTACTACGAGCAGTACTTC	CASSLGRYYEQYF	-	TRBV6-1	TRBJ2-7	-
TGTGCCAGCAGAAGGGAATACCTCGAGGGGGAGACCCAGTACTTC	CASRREYLEGETQYF	-	TRBV27	TRBJ2-5	-
TGTGCCAGCAGCCCCGGGACTTCTCCCTACGAGCAGTACTTC	CASSPGTSPYEQYF	-	TRBV9	TRBJ2-7	large
TGTGCGCTCCTCCCCGACGGGGGCCGTTCTGGAAACACCATATATTTT	CALLPDGGRSGNTIYF	-	TRBV2	TRBJ1-3	once
TGTGCCAGCAGCGCGGGACAGGGGGGTGGCTACACCTTC	CASSAGQGGGYTF	TRBD1	TRBV6-5	TRBJ1-2	-
TGCGCCAGCAGTCTTACCGGGACAGGGGGCGGGTACGAGCAGTACTTC	CASSLTGTGGGYEQYF	TRBD1	TRBV10-1	TRBJ2-7	-
TGCGCCAGCAGCTTGTGGTTCGATGGCACAGATACGCAGTATTTT	CASSLWFDGTDTQYF	-	TRBV5-1	TRBJ2-3	-
TGTGCCAGCAGTGACGGACAGGCCAACACTGAAGCTTTCTTT	CASSDGQANTEAFF	TRBD1	TRBV2	TRBJ1-1	-
TGTGCCAGCAGCTTGGAAGCATCAACCGGGGAGCTGTTTTTT	CASSLEASTGELFF	-	TRBV5-6	TRBJ2-2	-
TGTGCCAGTAGTATCGGACTAGCGGGAACTATACAAGAGACCCAGTACTTC	CASSIGLAGTIQETQYF	TRBD2	TRBV19	TRBJ2-5	-
TGTGCCAGCAGTTTAAGTTTGGGGCTCAATCAGCCCCAGCATTTT	CASSLSLGLNQPQHF	-	TRBV27	TRBJ1-5	-
TGTGCCAGCAGCCCCACGGGAGGCGCAGATACGCAGTATTTT	CASSPTGGADTQYF	TRBD2	TRBV7-6	TRBJ2-3	-
TGTGCCAGCAGCTTGGAGGCCAGGATGAACACTGAAGCTTTCTTT	CASSLEARMNTEAFF	-	TRBV5-6	TRBJ1-1	-
TGCGCCAGCAGCCAAGATACCTTCAAAGGGAGGGGCCCTGGGGCCAACGTCCTGACTTTC	CASSQDTFKGRGPGANVLTF	TRBD2	TRBV4-3	TRBJ2-6	-
TGTGCCAGCAGTTTATGGGTCAGGGACGAGCAGTACTTC	CASSLWVRDEQYF	-	TRBV27	TRBJ2-7	-
TGTGCCAGCAGTTACTTTCTGTCCGGCCAAGGGTATGCTTTCTTT	CASSYFLSGQGYAFF	-	TRBV6-5	TRBJ1-1	-
TGTGCCAGCAGCCAAGCCCTCTCTCTCGAGCAGTACTTC	CASSQALSLEQYF	-	TRBV4-2	TRBJ2-7	-
TGTGCCAGCAGCCACTGGGGACTAGCTTTGAATGAGCAGTTCTTC	CASSHWGLALNEQFF	TRBD2	TRBV6-6	TRBJ2-1	-
TGTGCCAGCATGATGGGACTAGCGGGCTACAATGAGCAGTTCTTC	CASMMGLAGYNEQFF	TRBD2	TRBV27	TRBJ2-1	-
TGTGCCATCCTACCCCAGGGGGCCTCCACAGATACGCAGTATTTT	CAILPQGASTDTQYF	TRBD1	TRBV10-3	TRBJ2-3	-
TGTGCCAGCAGTTTCCCCGGGGCGAGCTCCTACAATGAGCAGTTCTTC	CASSFPGASSYNEQFF	-	TRBV28	TRBJ2-1	-
TGCGCCAGCAGCCAAGATGAGCAGGGGGCTCAGCCCCAGCATTTT	CASSQDEQGAQPQHF	TRBD1	TRBV4-1	TRBJ1-5	-
TGTGCCAGCAGCTTGGACGGACCAAGCGACTACGAGCAGTACTTC	CASSLDGPSDYEQYF	-	TRBV5-5	TRBJ2-7	-
TGTGCCACCAGCCCTCGGGCGGAGATGAACACTGAAGCTTTCTTT	CATSPRAEMNTEAFF	-	TRBV15	TRBJ1-1	-
TGTGCCAGCACCCCAGGAGAACGGGGGCCGGGCGACGAGCAGTACTTC	CASTPGERGPGDEQYF	-	TRBV7-6	TRBJ2-7	-
TGTGCCAGCAGCTATGACAGGGTGAACATTCAGTACTTC	CASSYDRVNIQYF	TRBD1	TRBV27	TRBJ2-4	once
TGCAGCGTTGCCCCGGGCCTTGAAGCTTTCTTT	CSVAPGLEAFF	-	TRBV29-1	TRBJ1-1	-
TGTGCCAGCAGCTTAGCTGGGACGCCGACCGAGCAGTACTTC	CASSLAGTPTEQYF	-	TRBV7-9	TRBJ2-7	once
TGTGCCAGCAGCCGCCAGGGGTATGGCTACACCTTC	CASSRQGYGYTF	-	TRBV7-9	TRBJ1-2	few
TGTGCCACATTACCGGGACAGGGGGCGAGGAACTATGGCTACACCTTC	CATLPGQGARNYGYTF	TRBD1	TRBV2	TRBJ1-2	-
TGTGCCAGCAGCCCACAGGCAAACGGTGGCTACGCCTTC	CASSPQANGGYAF	-	TRBV6-6	TRBJ1-2	-
TGTGCCACCACCGAGCAGGTCGAGCAGTACTTC	CATTEQVEQYF	-	TRBV10-3	TRBJ2-7	-
TGTGCCAGCAGCTTAGATAACTTAGGGGGCCCCACAGATACGCAGTATTTT	CASSLDNLGGPTDTQYF	TRBD1	TRBV7-6	TRBJ2-3	-
TGTGCCAGTAATATAAGGTCAGCAGGCCTGACCGGGGAGCTGTTTTTT	CASNIRSAGLTGELFF	-	TRBV19	TRBJ2-2	-
TGTGCCAGCAGCTATCAAAGCCCTCCCAGAAACACCATATATTTT	CASSYQSPPRNTIYF	-	TRBV14	TRBJ1-3	-
TGTGCCAGCAGCCCAAGTGTCGGTGAGCAGTTCTTC	CASSPSVGEQFF	-	TRBV6-5	TRBJ2-1	-
TGTGCCATCAGTGAAGGGGTGGGACAGGCCACCGGGGAGCTGTTTTTT	CAISEGVGQATGELFF	TRBD1	TRBV6-1	TRBJ2-2	-
TGTGCCAGCAGCGTAGTGGGGGACCAGCCCCAGCATTTT	CASSVVGDQPQHF	-	TRBV9	TRBJ1-5	-
TGCAGCGTTACACTCGTGGGGTACGAGCAGTACTTC	CSVTLVGYEQYF	-	TRBV29-1	TRBJ2-7	-
TGTGCCACCTCAAAAGGGGGACACGAAGCTTTCTTT	CATSKGGHEAFF	-	TRBV7-6	TRBJ1-1	-